This T cell receptor beta chain was identified in a study of blood T cell repertoires in COVID-19. Study at large: Cohort 3 donors were reported recovered after two negative PCRs, clearance, or symptom resolution. Material from acute and convalescent COVID-19 was sourced from the United States, Italy and Spain.

Per the original data handling: Nucleated cell counts were estimated from reference gene primer amplification. Some clones are missing from TCRdb's copy, which holds only in-frame ones; the method was immunoSEQ multiplex PCR. The V and J calls and clone size are taken from that table; D and trimming were inferred from the DNA. The table includes 200,000 to 250,000 clones, about nine tenths detected once. The CDR3 contains 15 residues. With 3 bases clipped from V and 5 bases from J, the junction kept 6 bases outside the gene matches. The germline gives CDR1 SEHNR, CDR2 FQNEAQ (reference sequence). There are a few counts of this clone. Participant-reported clinical history was the basis for cohort assignment.

The origin of this receptor is a woman between 50 and 59 years old in a cohort exposed to, infected with or recovered from COVID-19 (not recorded which). The genes are TRBV7-9 and TRBJ2-2, with 7 bases fitting TRBD2. Material for sequencing was PBMCs or T cells enriched from blood (not recorded which). CDR3 sequence reads: CASSLSGVFTGELFF. The CDR3 DNA is TGTGCCAGCAGCTTGAGCGGGGTATTTACCGGGGAGCTGTTTTTT.